Listed below are T cell receptor beta chains from one sample, sequenced in a study of T cell responses to AZD1222 COVID-19 vaccine. TCRdb's table, derived via immunoSEQ multiplex PCR, lists solely in-frame clones and lacks some. Of under 130,000 clones detected, over 85% appear once; the ten largest clones hold approximately 2.2%. The source material was peripheral blood, sampled on day 0 of AZD1222 vaccination. Receptors originate from an adult in good health. CDR3s include the opening cysteine and the closing phenylalanine or tryptophan. A D gene is named only where the DNA matches it firmly. Size values are once, few and many counts, or a class for expanded clones, and some rows have none.

j_call: TRBJ1-2
v_call: TRBV9
clone_size: .
d_call: .
cdr3_aa: CASSFDSRTNYGYTF
cdr3_nt: TGTGCCAGCAGCTTTGACTCCCGGACTAACTATGGCTACACCTTC

j_call: TRBJ2-2
v_call: TRBV19
clone_size: .
d_call: TRBD1
cdr3_aa: CASSINSRTGGAAGELFF
cdr3_nt: TGTGCCAGTAGTATTAACTCCCGGACAGGGGGCGCCGCCGGGGAGCTGTTTTTT

j_call: TRBJ1-2
v_call: TRBV23-1
clone_size: .
d_call: TRBD1
cdr3_aa: CASSRKGQGAMNYGYTF
cdr3_nt: TGCGCCAGCAGCCGTAAAGGACAGGGGGCTATGAACTATGGCTACACCTTC

j_call: TRBJ2-6
v_call: TRBV5-4
clone_size: .
d_call: TRBD1
cdr3_aa: CASSLGTRLATGAGANVLTF
cdr3_nt: TGTGCCAGCAGCTTGGGAACGCGCTTGGCGACAGGGGCAGGGGCCAACGTCCTGACTTTC

j_call: TRBJ2-7
v_call: TRBV21-1
clone_size: .
d_call: .
cdr3_aa: CASSYYEQYF
cdr3_nt: TGTGCCAGCAGCTACTACGAGCAGTACTTC

j_call: TRBJ1-1
v_call: TRBV19
clone_size: .
d_call: TRBD1
cdr3_aa: CASSSRQGNTEAFF
cdr3_nt: TGTGCCAGTAGTTCGAGACAGGGGAACACTGAAGCTTTCTTT

j_call: TRBJ2-2
v_call: TRBV25-1
clone_size: .
d_call: .
cdr3_aa: CASSGFGAGELFF
cdr3_nt: .

j_call: TRBJ1-1
v_call: TRBV6-6
clone_size: .
d_call: .
cdr3_aa: CASSYRDRGTEAFF
cdr3_nt: TGTGCCAGCAGTTACCGGGACCGGGGCACTGAAGCTTTCTTT

j_call: TRBJ2-1
v_call: TRBV27
clone_size: .
d_call: TRBD2
cdr3_aa: CASRSGLAGPSEQFF
cdr3_nt: TGTGCCAGCAGGTCGGGACTAGCGGGCCCTAGTGAGCAGTTCTTC

j_call: TRBJ2-3
v_call: TRBV6-5
clone_size: .
d_call: .
cdr3_aa: CASRPHSTDTQYF
cdr3_nt: TGTGCCAGCCGTCCTCATAGCACAGATACGCAGTATTTT

j_call: TRBJ1-4
v_call: TRBV11-2
clone_size: once
d_call: .
cdr3_aa: CASSLGPGNEKLFF
cdr3_nt: TGTGCCAGCAGCTTAGGTCCAGGGAATGAAAAACTGTTTTTT

j_call: TRBJ1-1
v_call: TRBV11-2
clone_size: .
d_call: .
cdr3_aa: CASRVARGLRATEAFF
cdr3_nt: TGTGCCAGCAGGGTGGCAAGAGGGCTCCGCGCCACTGAAGCTTTCTTT

j_call: TRBJ1-6
v_call: TRBV4-1
clone_size: .
d_call: TRBD1
cdr3_aa: CASSQPRQGGNSPLHF
cdr3_nt: TGCGCCAGCAGCCAACCGAGACAGGGGGGTAATTCACCCCTCCACTTT

j_call: TRBJ1-5
v_call: TRBV6-5
clone_size: .
d_call: .
cdr3_aa: CASSRGGSNQPQHF
cdr3_nt: TGTGCCAGCAGTCGAGGAGGAAGCAATCAGCCCCAGCATTTT

j_call: TRBJ2-1
v_call: TRBV7-9
clone_size: .
d_call: .
cdr3_aa: CASSPSGIPENEQFF
cdr3_nt: TGTGCCAGCAGCCCAAGTGGGATCCCCGAGAATGAGCAGTTCTTC

j_call: TRBJ2-7
v_call: TRBV4-1
clone_size: few
d_call: .
cdr3_aa: CASSLTGTSYEQYF
cdr3_nt: TGCGCCAGCAGCCTGACCGGGACCAGCTACGAGCAGTACTTC

j_call: TRBJ2-3
v_call: TRBV25-1
clone_size: .
d_call: TRBD1
cdr3_aa: CASSLRTGDTDTQYF
cdr3_nt: TGTGCCAGCAGTTTAAGGACAGGAGACACAGATACGCAGTATTTT

j_call: TRBJ1-1
v_call: TRBV7-3
clone_size: .
d_call: .
cdr3_aa: CASSFNLNTEAFF
cdr3_nt: TGTGCCAGCAGCTTCAACCTAAACACTGAAGCTTTCTTT

j_call: TRBJ1-1
v_call: TRBV19
clone_size: .
d_call: TRBD1
cdr3_aa: CASSIEAGGQTEAFF
cdr3_nt: TGTGCCAGTAGTATAGAGGCAGGGGGCCAAACTGAAGCTTTCTTT

j_call: TRBJ1-1
v_call: TRBV27
clone_size: .
d_call: .
cdr3_aa: CASTTSGGTEAFF
cdr3_nt: TGTGCCAGCACCACATCTGGGGGCACTGAAGCTTTCTTT

j_call: TRBJ1-4
v_call: TRBV7-9
clone_size: .
d_call: .
cdr3_aa: CASSLGSWVGTEKLFF
cdr3_nt: TGTGCCAGCAGCTTAGGAAGTTGGGTAGGAACTGAAAAACTGTTTTTT

j_call: TRBJ2-1
v_call: TRBV7-9
clone_size: .
d_call: .
cdr3_aa: CASSKRSSNEQFF
cdr3_nt: TGTGCCAGCAGTAAACGTTCTAGCAATGAGCAGTTCTTC

j_call: TRBJ1-2
v_call: TRBV28
clone_size: .
d_call: .
cdr3_aa: CASSLGGSANYGYTF
cdr3_nt: TGTGCCAGCAGTTTAGGGGGCTCAGCTAACTATGGCTACACCTTC

j_call: TRBJ1-1
v_call: TRBV19
clone_size: .
d_call: TRBD1
cdr3_aa: CASKDRSTTEAFF
cdr3_nt: TGTGCCAGTAAGGACAGGTCCACCACTGAAGCTTTCTTT

j_call: TRBJ1-1
v_call: TRBV28
clone_size: .
d_call: .
cdr3_aa: CASIPDRWAKGAFF
cdr3_nt: TGTGCCAGCATCCCGGACAGATGGGCCAAGGGGGCTTTCTTT

j_call: TRBJ1-1
v_call: TRBV16
clone_size: .
d_call: .
cdr3_aa: CASSPRGLMNTEAFF
cdr3_nt: TGTGCCAGCAGCCCCCGGGGGCTCATGAACACTGAAGCTTTCTTT

j_call: TRBJ2-2
v_call: TRBV25-1
clone_size: .
d_call: .
cdr3_aa: CASSEMAIYNTGELFF
cdr3_nt: TGTGCCAGCAGTGAAATGGCGATATATAACACCGGGGAGCTGTTTTTT

j_call: TRBJ2-1
v_call: TRBV6-5
clone_size: .
d_call: .
cdr3_aa: CASSYFGGPTNEQFF
cdr3_nt: TGTGCCAGCAGTTACTTCGGAGGGCCTACCAATGAGCAGTTCTTC

j_call: TRBJ2-7
v_call: TRBV7-9
clone_size: .
d_call: TRBD1
cdr3_aa: CASSYSGTGLYEQYF
cdr3_nt: TGTGCCAGCAGCTATTCCGGGACAGGTCTTTACGAGCAGTACTTC

j_call: TRBJ2-7
v_call: TRBV6-1
clone_size: .
d_call: .
cdr3_aa: CASSEWGANDEQYF
cdr3_nt: TGTGCCAGCAGTGAATGGGGGGCGAACGACGAGCAGTACTTC

j_call: TRBJ1-2
v_call: TRBV5-5
clone_size: .
d_call: .
cdr3_aa: CASSWAQGGYTF
cdr3_nt: TGTGCCAGCAGCTGGGCCCAGGGTGGCTACACCTTC

j_call: TRBJ1-5
v_call: TRBV5-8
clone_size: .
d_call: .
cdr3_aa: CASSWGGQPQHF
cdr3_nt: TGTGCCAGCAGCTGGGGAGGGCAGCCCCAGCATTTT

j_call: TRBJ1-5
v_call: TRBV15
clone_size: .
d_call: .
cdr3_aa: CATSRGRGNQPQHF
cdr3_nt: TGTGCCACCAGCAGAGGTAGGGGCAATCAGCCCCAGCATTTT

j_call: TRBJ1-4
v_call: TRBV9
clone_size: .
d_call: .
cdr3_aa: CASQTGLATNEKLFF
cdr3_nt: TGTGCCAGTCAGACAGGCCTAGCAACTAATGAAAAACTGTTTTTT

j_call: TRBJ1-4
v_call: TRBV13
clone_size: .
d_call: TRBD1
cdr3_aa: CASSSDRATNEKLFF
cdr3_nt: TGTGCCAGCAGCTCCGACAGGGCAACTAATGAAAAACTGTTTTTT

j_call: TRBJ1-6
v_call: TRBV7-3
clone_size: .
d_call: .
cdr3_aa: CASSLERVSYNSPLHF
cdr3_nt: TGTGCCAGCAGCTTAGAAAGGGTGTCCTATAATTCACCCCTCCACTTT

j_call: TRBJ1-1
v_call: TRBV28
clone_size: .
d_call: .
cdr3_aa: CASSFQGFGTEAFF
cdr3_nt: TGTGCCAGCAGTTTCCAAGGCTTCGGAACTGAAGCTTTCTTT

j_call: TRBJ1-2
v_call: TRBV2
clone_size: .
d_call: .
cdr3_aa: CASSEAVFRTGGYTF
cdr3_nt: TGTGCCAGCAGTGAAGCGGTATTTCGGACGGGGGGCTACACCTTC

j_call: TRBJ1-3
v_call: TRBV14
clone_size: .
d_call: .
cdr3_aa: CASSLGGNTIYF
cdr3_nt: TGTGCCAGCAGCCTTGGTGGAAACACCATATATTTT

j_call: TRBJ2-1
v_call: TRBV6-4
clone_size: .
d_call: TRBD2
cdr3_aa: CASRAASGSGNEQFF
cdr3_nt: TGTGCCAGCAGGGCGGCTAGCGGGAGTGGTAATGAGCAGTTCTTC

j_call: TRBJ2-2
v_call: TRBV30
clone_size: .
d_call: TRBD1
cdr3_aa: CAWSRGQGNTGELFF
cdr3_nt: TGTGCCTGGAGTAGGGGACAGGGTAACACCGGGGAGCTGTTTTTT

j_call: TRBJ1-1
v_call: TRBV15
clone_size: .
d_call: .
cdr3_aa: CATSLIPRTNTEAFF
cdr3_nt: TGTGCCACCAGCCTTATACCCCGAACAAACACTGAAGCTTTCTTT

j_call: TRBJ1-4
v_call: TRBV11-3
clone_size: .
d_call: .
cdr3_aa: CASSGNRDTNEKLFF
cdr3_nt: TGTGCCAGCAGCGGCAACCGGGACACAAATGAAAAACTGTTTTTT

j_call: TRBJ2-7
v_call: TRBV2
clone_size: once
d_call: .
cdr3_aa: CASREGLYEQYF
cdr3_nt: TGTGCCAGCAGGGAGGGCCTTTACGAGCAGTACTTC

j_call: TRBJ1-1
v_call: TRBV18
clone_size: .
d_call: TRBD1
cdr3_aa: CASSPTGTGGKVRENTEAFF
cdr3_nt: TGTGCCAGCTCACCCACCGGGACAGGGGGCAAGGTTAGGGAGAACACTGAAGCTTTCTTT

j_call: TRBJ2-3
v_call: TRBV5-6
clone_size: once
d_call: TRBD1
cdr3_aa: CASSLSGTGGPDTQYF
cdr3_nt: TGTGCCAGCAGCTTGAGCGGGACAGGGGGACCAGATACGCAGTATTTT

j_call: TRBJ1-1
v_call: TRBV4-3
clone_size: .
d_call: TRBD1
cdr3_aa: CASSQSRDRVDAFF
cdr3_nt: TGCGCCAGCAGCCAGAGCCGGGACAGGGTGGATGCTTTCTTT

j_call: TRBJ1-4
v_call: TRBV7-8
clone_size: .
d_call: .
cdr3_aa: CASSLNRATNEKLFF
cdr3_nt: TGTGCCAGCAGCCTGAACAGGGCAACTAATGAAAAACTGTTTTTT

j_call: TRBJ2-3
v_call: TRBV6-6
clone_size: .
d_call: .
cdr3_aa: CASSYSSGSGTDTQYF
cdr3_nt: TGTGCCAGCAGTTACTCTAGCGGCTCCGGCACAGATACGCAGTATTTT

j_call: TRBJ1-2
v_call: TRBV6-5
clone_size: .
d_call: .
cdr3_aa: CASSSWTAGYTF
cdr3_nt: TGTGCCAGCAGTTCCTGGACCGCTGGCTACACCTTC

j_call: TRBJ2-1
v_call: TRBV19
clone_size: .
d_call: .
cdr3_aa: CASSARDAGHEQFF
cdr3_nt: TGTGCCAGTAGTGCTCGGGACGCCGGCCATGAGCAGTTCTTC

j_call: TRBJ1-1
v_call: TRBV30
clone_size: .
d_call: .
cdr3_aa: CAWSTGLNTEAFF
cdr3_nt: TGTGCCTGGAGCACAGGGCTGAACACTGAAGCTTTCTTT

j_call: TRBJ1-1
v_call: TRBV14
clone_size: .
d_call: TRBD1
cdr3_aa: CASSQQGATAEAFF
cdr3_nt: TGTGCCAGCAGCCAACAGGGGGCAACGGCTGAAGCTTTCTTT